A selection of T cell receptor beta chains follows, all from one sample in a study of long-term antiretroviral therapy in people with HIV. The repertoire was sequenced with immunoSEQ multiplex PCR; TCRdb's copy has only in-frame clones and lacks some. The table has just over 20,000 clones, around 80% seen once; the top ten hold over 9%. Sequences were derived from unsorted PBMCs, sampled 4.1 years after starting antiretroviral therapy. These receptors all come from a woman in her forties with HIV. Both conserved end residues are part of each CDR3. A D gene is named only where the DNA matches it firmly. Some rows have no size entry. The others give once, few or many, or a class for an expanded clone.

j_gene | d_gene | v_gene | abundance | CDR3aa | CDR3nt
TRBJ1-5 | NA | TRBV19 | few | CASSTNTGFDIPQHF | TGTGCCAGTAGTACGAACACAGGGTTCGACATACCCCAGCATTTT
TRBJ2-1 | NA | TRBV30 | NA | CAWSVLGNEQFF | TGTGCCTGGAGTGTACTTGGGAATGAGCAGTTCTTC
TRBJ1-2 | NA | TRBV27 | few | CASRPLQGGYTF | TGTGCCAGCAGGCCACTACAGGGAGGCTACACCTTC
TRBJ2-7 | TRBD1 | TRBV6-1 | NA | CASSEGQAYEQYF | TGTGCCAGCAGCGAGGGACAGGCCTACGAGCAGTACTTC
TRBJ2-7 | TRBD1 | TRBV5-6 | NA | CASSGDRAVYEQYF | TGTGCCAGCAGCGGCGACAGGGCTGTCTACGAGCAGTACTTC
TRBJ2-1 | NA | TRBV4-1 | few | CASSLSWGVDNEQFF | TGCGCCAGCAGCTTAAGTTGGGGGGTGGACAATGAGCAGTTCTTC
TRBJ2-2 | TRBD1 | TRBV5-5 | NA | CASSFGQGSTGELFF | TGTGCCAGCAGCTTCGGACAGGGGAGCACCGGGGAGCTGTTTTTT
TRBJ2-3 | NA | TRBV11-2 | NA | CASSPSGRGTQYF | TGTGCCAGCAGCCCCTCAGGGCGCGGTACGCAGTATTTT
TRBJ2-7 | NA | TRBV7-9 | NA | CASSFAYEQYF | TGTGCCAGCAGCTTTGCCTACGAGCAGTACTTC
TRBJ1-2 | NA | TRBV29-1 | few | CSVVAGTNYGYTF | TGCAGCGTTGTCGCTGGGACGAACTATGGCTACACCTTC
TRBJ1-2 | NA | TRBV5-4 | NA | CASTAVAVSDYGYTF | TGTGCCAGCACGGCGGTCGCCGTCTCCGACTATGGCTACACCTTC
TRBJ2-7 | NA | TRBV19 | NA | CASSVTGISYEQYF | TGTGCCAGTTCAGTGACGGGGATCTCCTACGAGCAGTACTTC
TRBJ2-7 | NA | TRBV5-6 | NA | CASSFLGSSYEQYF | TGTGCCAGCAGCTTCCTCGGGAGCTCCTACGAGCAGTACTTC
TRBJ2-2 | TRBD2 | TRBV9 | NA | CASSVGPAGIANTGELFF | TGTGCCAGCAGCGTAGGCCCAGCGGGGATCGCGAACACCGGGGAGCTGTTTTTT
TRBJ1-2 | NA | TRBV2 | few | CASSEVGGVYGYTF | TGTGCCAGCAGTGAAGTTGGGGGTGTCTATGGCTACACCTTC
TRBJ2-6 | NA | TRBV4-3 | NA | CASSQRGSGANVLTF | TGCGCCAGCAGCCAGAGGGGGTCTGGGGCCAACGTCCTGACTTTC
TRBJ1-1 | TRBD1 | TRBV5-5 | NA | CASSLGQGAHTEAFF | TGTGCCAGCAGCTTGGGGCAGGGGGCTCACACTGAAGCTTTCTTT
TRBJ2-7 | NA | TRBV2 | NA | CATWDLSYEQYF | TGTGCCACCTGGGACTTAAGCTACGAGCAGTACTTC
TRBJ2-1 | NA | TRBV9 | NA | CASSVGESYNEQFF | TGTGCCAGCAGCGTAGGGGAGTCCTACAATGAGCAGTTCTTC
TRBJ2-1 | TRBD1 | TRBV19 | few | CASSIALGTGGEQFF | TGTGCCAGTAGTATCGCCCTCGGGACAGGGGGCGAGCAGTTCTTC
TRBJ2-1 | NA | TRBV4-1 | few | CASSQDSQSGEQFF | TGCGCCAGCAGCCAAGATAGTCAATCCGGTGAGCAGTTCTTC
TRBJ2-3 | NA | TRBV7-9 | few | CASSFDAGPYTQYF | TGTGCCAGCAGCTTTGATGCAGGTCCCTATACGCAGTATTTT
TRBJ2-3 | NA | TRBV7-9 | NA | CASSSDRRTDTQYF | TGTGCCAGCAGCTCGGACAGACGCACAGATACGCAGTATTTT
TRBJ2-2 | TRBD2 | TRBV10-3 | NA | CAISTLPSAGGTGELFF | TGTGCCATCAGTACGCTCCCCTCAGCGGGGGGCACCGGGGAGCTGTTTTTT
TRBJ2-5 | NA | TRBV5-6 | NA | CASSLGGPYGGTRETQYF | TGTGCCAGCAGCTTGGGAGGCCCGTATGGGGGGACCCGGGAGACCCAGTACTTC
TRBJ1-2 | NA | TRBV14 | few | CASSQGQSYTF | TGTGCCAGCAGCCAAGGGCAGAGCTACACCTTC
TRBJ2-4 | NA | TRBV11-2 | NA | CASSPGKGGIDIQYF | TGTGCCAGCAGCCCGGGGAAAGGGGGGATCGACATTCAGTACTTC
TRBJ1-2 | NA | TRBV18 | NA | CASSPGGFYGYTF | TGTGCCAGCTCACCGGGAGGATTCTATGGCTACACCTTC
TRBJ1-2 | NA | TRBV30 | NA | CAWSVPGGPGGYTF | TGTGCCTGGAGTGTACCCGGGGGGCCGGGTGGCTACACCTTC
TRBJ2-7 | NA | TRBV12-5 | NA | CASGLPLLEQYF | TGTGCTAGTGGTTTGCCCCTTCTAGAGCAGTACTTC
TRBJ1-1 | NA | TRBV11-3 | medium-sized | CASSLEGWLTEAFF | TGTGCCAGCAGCTTAGAAGGGTGGTTAACTGAAGCTTTCTTT
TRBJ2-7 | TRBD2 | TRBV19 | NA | CASSPSLAGVWEQYF | TGTGCCAGTAGTCCATCACTAGCGGGAGTTTGGGAGCAGTACTTC
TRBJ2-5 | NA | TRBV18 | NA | CASSPLGGRETQYF | TGTGCCAGCTCACCATTGGGGGGGCGAGAGACCCAGTACTTC
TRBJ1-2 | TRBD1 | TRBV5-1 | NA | CASSLVLGQGHRYGYTF | TGCGCCAGCAGCTTGGTTCTGGGACAGGGACATCGCTATGGCTACACCTTC
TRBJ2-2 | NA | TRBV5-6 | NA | CASSLPGELFF | TGTGCCAGCAGCTTGCCCGGGGAGCTGTTTTTT
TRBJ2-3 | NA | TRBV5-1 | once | CASSLIGVADTQYF | TGCGCCAGCAGCCTGATAGGGGTGGCAGATACGCAGTATTTT
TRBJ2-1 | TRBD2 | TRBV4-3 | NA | CASSQAASGPYNEQFF | TGCGCCAGCAGCCAAGCGGCTAGCGGACCTTACAATGAGCAGTTCTTC
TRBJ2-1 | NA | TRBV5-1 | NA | CASSLAPRNEQFF | TGCGCCAGCAGCTTGGCGCCCCGGAATGAGCAGTTCTTC
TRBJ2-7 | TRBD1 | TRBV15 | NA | CATSTGTGGDEQYF | TGTGCCACCAGCACCGGGACAGGGGGCGACGAGCAGTACTTC
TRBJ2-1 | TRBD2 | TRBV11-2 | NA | CASSLAGGHNEQFF | TGTGCCAGCAGCTTAGCGGGGGGTCACAATGAGCAGTTCTTC
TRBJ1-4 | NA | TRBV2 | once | CASRRTATNEKLFF | TGTGCCAGCAGGAGGACAGCAACTAATGAAAAACTGTTTTTT